This T cell receptor beta chain was sequenced during a study of graft-versus-host responses after intestinal transplantation (dated by TCRdb to the early 2020s). Context from the whole study: Multivisceral, liver-intestinal, or isolated intestinal transplants were received by the recipients. Every recipient was given anti-thymocyte globulin induction, then maintenance tacrolimus and steroids for approximately 3 years. Bulk TCR-beta CDR3 sequencing was used to track graft-versus-host and host-versus-graft alloreactive T cell clones in the graft, circulation and bone marrow after intestinal transplantation. To identify alloreactive clones, pre-transplant mixed lymphocyte reaction products were sequenced and then compared with unstimulated pre-transplant donor and recipient T cells. Of the roughly 24 intestinal transplant recipients enrolled in the cohort, one of whom was a retransplant, 3 patients without pretransplant specimens were excluded. A peak of at least 4% donor T cells among recipient peripheral blood mononuclear cells was the definition used for donor T cell macrochimerism. Instead of going to the commercial service, samples from a few later patients were sequenced in-house on an Illumina MiSeq and processed with MiXCR. What the authors observed across the whole study: In patients with donor T cell macrochimerism, the allografts had high GvH to HvG T cell clonal ratios. GvH clones were detected in recipient bone marrow, and some of these GvH clones were observed earlier in ileal mucosa or blood, consistent with an intestinal mucosal origin. The relatively low number and heterogeneity of intestinal transplant patients limited the conclusions. Early after transplant, peak levels of circulating GvH clones were associated with declines in HvG clones.

The time point label, as the study defines it: cells obtained before transplantation from donor or recipient. CD3+CD4+ and CD3+CD8+ populations were FACS-sorted from unstimulated pre-transplant donor and recipient cells taken from spleen or lymph nodes. Including the terminal cysteine and phenylalanine, the CDR3 comprises 16 residues. Left in the record is the CDR3 DNA by itself, 48 bases read in frame from the first base. The CDR1 and CDR2 encoded by the germline V gene are MNHNS and SASEGT. V lost 3 bases and J lost 1 base; the stretch between them is 13 bases long. Libraries came from the immunoSEQ multiplex PCR assay. In most patients, genomic DNA was isolated using the Qiagen DNeasy Blood and Tissue Kit and sent frozen to Adaptive Biotechnologies for TCR sequencing. Adaptive Biotechnologies carried out high-throughput TCR-beta CDR3 sequencing of genomic DNA for most patients. The authors' analysis ran thus. Adaptive's ImmunoSEQ software supplied the TCR sequencing data for 18 patients, while MiXCR and VDJtools were used to process a few other patients. CD4 versus CD8 sorting errors were corrected by removing sequences found in both subsets at a frequency ratio below 5:1. Because the origin of CDR3 nucleotide sequences shared between donor and recipient could not be assigned, those sequences were removed. Alloreactive clones required at least 2-fold expansion over unstimulated cells and minimum CFSE-low frequency of 0.002% (template counts) or 0.001% (read counts). Clones detected in sequenced pre-transplant spleen, lymph node, or MLR CFSE-low populations of the donor or recipient were defined as mappable. Cumulative frequency of alloreactive clones was calculated as a percentage of all sequences weighted by copy number. TCRdb provides this immuneACCESS table in a form limited to in-frame rearrangements. Some clones are lacking; in checked studies, under half of them reflect an unresolved V gene, and why the rest are absent is not known. That table supplies the V and J calls and clone size; D and trimming were determined from the DNA. The sample includes approximately 89,000 clones, with 92% observed a single time. The top ten constitute approximately 0.18% of the sample.

This clone appeared a few times. Its antigen remains undetermined. Qualities for individual bases were not recorded, and no much larger clone is one base off. Source: unstimulated CD4+ T cells sorted from spleen or lymph node cells, taken before intestinal transplant. The clonotype was recovered from a human donor who received an intestinal transplant. This chain joins TRBV6-1 to TRBJ1-5; the D gene assignment is ambiguous. The CDR3 here reads CASSDDLRGSNQPQHF. The sequenced DNA is TGTGCCAGCAGTGACGATCTCCGGGGAAGCAATCAGCCCCAGCATTTT.